This TCR beta chain was identified in a study of shared clonotypes between healthy human individuals. Overall study results and limits: Sharing across four donors was seen in around 5% of naive CD4 clonotypes.

Each subset's genomic DNA was split evenly across several immunoSEQ plates. Original processing notes: Junction-only immunoSEQ sequences carried no quality scores, so filtering differed. The assay was immunoSEQ multiplex PCR, and TCRdb's table has in-frame clones only and misses some. That table gives V, J and clone size, and the DNA gave D and trimming. The table includes about 1.5 million clones, about 98% detected once. This clone was detected once. Its cognate antigen is unknown. V was cut by 4 bases and J by 8 bases, with 14 bases left in between. The CDR3 runs 13 residues. Germline V gives CDR1 SGHDN, CDR2 FVKESK.

This receptor was identified in a man aged 30-40 years in good health. The sample was naive CD4+ T cells sorted from blood. Subset specified: CD45RA+ positively selected. The chain is built from TRBV14 and TRBJ1-2; weak D call: TRBD1 (5 bases). CDR3 residues: CASSPGGALGYTF. The CDR3 DNA sequence: TGTGCCAGCAGCCCGGGGGGTGCTTTGGGCTACACCTTC.